The T cell receptor (beta chain) described here comes from a study of T cells in Graves' hyperthyroidism and ophthalmopathy. It was RNA transcripts that yielded the amplified TCR beta CDR3 regions. First-round RT-PCR of the TCR CDR3 relied on the HTBI primer set. One entry per CDR3 protein, called by TCRdb with MiXCR from the multiplex PCR reads. The sample contains over 500,000 distinct CDR3 sequences, about 15% of which appear only once. Worth noting for this clonotype: This could be a read error, since a much larger clone is one nucleotide away.

Material for sequencing was blood. This TCR derives from a woman aged 25-40 years with Graves' ophthalmopathy.

DNA of the CDR3: TGTGCCGGCACCCCTGGACAGGGGGTAGCCAAAAACATTCAGTACTTC. Protein: CAGTPGQGVAKNIQYF. The chain couples TRBV7-2 to TRBJ2-4, with TRBD1 identical over 10 bases. The germline CDR1 and CDR2 sequences are SGHTA and FQGNSA. With V trimmed by 11 bases and J by 0 bases, 10 bases remained unmatched. CDR3 length: 16 amino acids.